The clone carrying this TCR beta chain occurred a few times. Its antigen is still unknown. With a J-beta primer mix and a sample-barcoded 5' primer, a second PCR ran roughly 6 to 12 cycles. TCRdb processed the 5' RACE reads anew with MiXCR; each CDR3 protein has one entry. Here the sample spans fewer than 2,000,000 distinct CDR3 sequences, roughly 32% being singletons. This CDR3 spans 17 amino acids. Trimming at V came to 9 bases and at J to 4 bases, leaving 15 bases not matched to a gene. Germline CDR1 SNHLY, CDR2 FYNNEI. The entry originates in a study of blood T cells in healthy people across ages. With each sample, at least 6 micrograms of total RNA were extracted. Overall study findings and caveats: The lack of PBMC sorting stopped any conclusive naive versus antigen-experienced comparison.

The V call is TRBV2, the J call TRBJ2-1; the match to TRBD2 covers 10 bases. Material: blood. The receptor was isolated from a woman aged 25 to 45 in good health. CDR3 protein: CARSEGRLAGEYNEQFF. The CDR3 DNA reads TGTGCCAGGTCAGAAGGCCGGCTAGCGGGAGAATACAATGAGCAGTTCTTC.